This note documents a single TCR beta chain sequence. Its antigen is still unknown. No base quality values were provided; no much bigger clone lies one nucleotide off. This record comes from a study of T cell repertoires in cytomegalovirus infection (dated by TCRdb to between 2018 and 2020). Context from the whole study: The HLA type of each donor mattered for the analysis, because public TCR beta signatures pointed to carriage of CMV infection along with the matching HLA type. Beyond this particular receptor, the publication reports: In both this cohort and an independent cohort of under 450 donors, the cumulative frequency of public TCR beta family members distinguished carriers of CMV infection plus the relevant HLA type. In the ex vivo response, HLA-C-restricted CMV-specific TCR beta clonotypes were dominant, and in two of eight donors the single most frequent clonotype came from this HLA-C-restricted group.

Sequencing used an Illumina HiSeq 1500. TCRdb's own reprocessing of the public reads used fastp at Q25 and MiXCR and kept productive beta chains. Every distinct CDR3 protein forms one entry, paired with its most common genes and DNA. The sample includes more than 400,000 distinct CDR3 sequences, with around a quarter observed a single time. Roughly 13% of the sample is in the top ten clones. Taken from cysteine to phenylalanine, the CDR3 has 12 residues. The CDR3 DNA has 36 bases and is translated from base 1. V and J lose 0 bases and 10 bases, and a span of 10 bases separates them. CDR1 DFQATT and CDR2 SNEGSKA were looked up in the germline V gene (reference sequence).

The origin of this receptor is a human donor in good health (CMV status not recorded). Some clones in this sample may be carry-over from other donors' samples. What was sequenced was PBMCs. This chain is built from TRBV20-1 and TRBJ2-1, with the D gene not clear enough to name. Here the CDR3 is given as CSAREGGREQFF. The DNA is as follows: TGCAGTGCTAGAGAGGGCGGCCGCGAGCAGTTCTTC.